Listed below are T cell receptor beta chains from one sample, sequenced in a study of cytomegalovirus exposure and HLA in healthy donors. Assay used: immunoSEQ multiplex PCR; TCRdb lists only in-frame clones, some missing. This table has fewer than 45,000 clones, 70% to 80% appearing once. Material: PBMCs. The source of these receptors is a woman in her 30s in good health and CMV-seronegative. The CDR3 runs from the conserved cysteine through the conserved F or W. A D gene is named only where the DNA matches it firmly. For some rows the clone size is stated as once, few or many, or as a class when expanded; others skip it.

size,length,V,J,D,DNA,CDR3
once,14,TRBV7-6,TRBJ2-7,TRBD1,TGTGCCAGCAGCCCCCTTGGACAGGGGTACGAGCAGTACTTC,CASSPLGQGYEQYF
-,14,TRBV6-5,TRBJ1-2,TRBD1,TGTGCCAGCAGTTCACAGGGGGGAGGCTATGGCTACACCTTC,CASSSQGGGYGYTF
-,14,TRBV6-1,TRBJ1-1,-,TGTGCCAGCACCGAAACGGGAACATCCACTGAAGCTTTCTTT,CASTETGTSTEAFF
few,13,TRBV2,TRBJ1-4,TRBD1,TGTGCCAGCACCGGGACAGGGAATGAAAAACTGTTTTTT,CASTGTGNEKLFF
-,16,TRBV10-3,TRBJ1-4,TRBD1,TGTGCCATCGCCGCAAATCCGGGACAGGGGGATGAAAAACTGTTTTTT,CAIAANPGQGDEKLFF
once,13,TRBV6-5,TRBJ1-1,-,TGTGCCAGCAGTTACTCGACACACACTGAAGCTTTCTTT,CASSYSTHTEAFF
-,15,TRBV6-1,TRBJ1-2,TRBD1,TGTGCCAGCAGGTGGACAGGGGTCCAAAACTATGGCTACACCTTC,CASRWTGVQNYGYTF
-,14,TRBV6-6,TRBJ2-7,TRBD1,TGTGCCAGCAGTCAAGACAGGGCAACCTACGAGCAGTACTTC,CASSQDRATYEQYF
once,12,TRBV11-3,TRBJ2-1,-,TGTGCCAGCAGCCGGGACAACAATGAGCAGTTCTTC,CASSRDNNEQFF
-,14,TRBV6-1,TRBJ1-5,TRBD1,TGTGCCAGCAATGGACAGGGGTTTTATCAGCCCCAGCATTTT,CASNGQGFYQPQHF
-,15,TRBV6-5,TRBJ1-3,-,TGTGCCAGCAGGCCCCGGGTCTACTCTGGAAACACCATATATTTT,CASRPRVYSGNTIYF
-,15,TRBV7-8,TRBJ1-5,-,TGTGCCAGCAGTCCGTCCGAGGGTTCGTTTCAGCCCCAGCATTTT,CASSPSEGSFQPQHF
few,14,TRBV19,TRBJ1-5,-,TGTGCCAGTAGTATAGAGCCGGGGAGTCAGCCCCAGCATTTT,CASSIEPGSQPQHF
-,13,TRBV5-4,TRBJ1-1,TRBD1,TGTGCCAGCAGCTTGACAGGGGGAGCTGAAGCTTTCTTT,CASSLTGGAEAFF
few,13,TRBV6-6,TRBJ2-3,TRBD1,TGTGCCACCAGGGGACAGCACACAGATACGCAGTATTTT,CATRGQHTDTQYF
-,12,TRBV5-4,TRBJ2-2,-,TGTGCCAGCAGCCCGGGAACCGGGGAGCTGTTTTTT,CASSPGTGELFF
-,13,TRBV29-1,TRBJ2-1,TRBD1,TGCAGCGTTGAAATCGGACAGGGACCCCCCGGGTTCTTC,CSVEIGQGPPGFF
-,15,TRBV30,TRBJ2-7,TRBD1,TGTGCCTGGAGTGTACTCGACAGGGGGTTTTACGAGCAGTACTTC,CAWSVLDRGFYEQYF
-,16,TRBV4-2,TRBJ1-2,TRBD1,TGTGCCAGCAGCCAACCGGGACAGGGCTCCCTGGGGGGCTACACCTTC,CASSQPGQGSLGGYTF
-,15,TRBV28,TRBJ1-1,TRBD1,TGTGCCAGCAGCAACTGGGACAGCCCGAGGACTGAAGCTTTCTTT,CASSNWDSPRTEAFF
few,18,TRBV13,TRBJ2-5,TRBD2,TGTGCCAGCAGCGCGTTAACCCGGACTAGCGGGGGTCAAGAGACCCAGTACTTC,CASSALTRTSGGQETQYF
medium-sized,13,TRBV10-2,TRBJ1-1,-,TGCGCCAGCAGTGCTGCGCCGAGCACTGAAGCTTTCTTT,CASSAAPSTEAFF
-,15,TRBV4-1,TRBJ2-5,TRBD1,TGCGCCAGCAGCCAAACCGGGACAGAGGAAGAGACCCAGTACTTC,CASSQTGTEEETQYF
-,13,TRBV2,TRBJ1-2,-,TGTGCCAGCAGTGAAGGACAGGCCCTGGGCTACACCTTC,CASSEGQALGYTF
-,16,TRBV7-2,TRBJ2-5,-,TGTGCCAGCAGCTTGGTGGGACTTACTGGGGAAGAGACCCAGTACTTC,CASSLVGLTGEETQYF
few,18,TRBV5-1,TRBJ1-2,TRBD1,TGCGCCAGCAGCTTGAGCCCGCCTAGACAGGGCGCTAACTATGGCTACACCTTC,CASSLSPPRQGANYGYTF
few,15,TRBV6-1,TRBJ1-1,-,TGTGCCAGCAGAGGAGGAGGAGTGAAGAACACTGAAGCTTTCTTT,CASRGGGVKNTEAFF
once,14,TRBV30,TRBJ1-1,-,TGTGCCTGGGGGGGCACACAGGGAATCCCCGAAGCTTTCTTT,CAWGGTQGIPEAFF
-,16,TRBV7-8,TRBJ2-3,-,TGTGCCAGCAGCTTACTCGCCGAGGAGCGCACAGATACGCAGTATTTT,CASSLLAEERTDTQYF
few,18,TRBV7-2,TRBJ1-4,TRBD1,TGTGCCAGCAGCGCCGCCGGGACAGGATTTACAACTAATGAAAAACTGTTTTTT,CASSAAGTGFTTNEKLFF
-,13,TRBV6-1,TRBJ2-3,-,TGTGCCAGCGCGGCGGGGCCCCCAGATACGCAGTATTTT,CASAAGPPDTQYF
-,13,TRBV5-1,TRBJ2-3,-,TGCGCCAGCAGTCTCCAGGGCACATATACGCAGTATTTT,CASSLQGTYTQYF
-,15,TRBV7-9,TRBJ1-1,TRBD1,TGTGCCAGCAGCCAACCGGGACAGCAGAACACTGAAGCTTTCTTT,CASSQPGQQNTEAFF
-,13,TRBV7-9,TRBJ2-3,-,TGTGCCAGCAGCTTAGCTAGCATCGATACGCAGTATTTT,CASSLASIDTQYF
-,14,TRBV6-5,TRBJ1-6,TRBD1,TGTGCCAGCAGTCCCGACAGGGTTGCTTCACCCCTCCACTTT,CASSPDRVASPLHF
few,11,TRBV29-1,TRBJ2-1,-,TGCAGCGTTGCTAGGGGCAATGAGCAGTTCTTC,CSVARGNEQFF
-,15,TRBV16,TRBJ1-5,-,TGTGCCAGCAGCCAATCAGGGGGGGGCGATCAGCCCCAGCATTTT,CASSQSGGGDQPQHF
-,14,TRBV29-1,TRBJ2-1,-,TGCAGCGTTGAGGTACGGGAACTTCCAAGGAAGCAGTTCTTC,CSVEVRELPRKQFF
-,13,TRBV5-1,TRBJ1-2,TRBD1,TGCGCCAGCAGCACTCTGACAGGGATTGGCTACACCTTC,CASSTLTGIGYTF
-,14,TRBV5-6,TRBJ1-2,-,TGTGCCAGCAGCTTGGTCGGGGGGGCGACCGGCTACACCTTC,CASSLVGGATGYTF
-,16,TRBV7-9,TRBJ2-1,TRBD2,TGTGCCAGCAGCTTAGCTAGCGGGGGAACCTACAATGAGCAGTTCTTC,CASSLASGGTYNEQFF